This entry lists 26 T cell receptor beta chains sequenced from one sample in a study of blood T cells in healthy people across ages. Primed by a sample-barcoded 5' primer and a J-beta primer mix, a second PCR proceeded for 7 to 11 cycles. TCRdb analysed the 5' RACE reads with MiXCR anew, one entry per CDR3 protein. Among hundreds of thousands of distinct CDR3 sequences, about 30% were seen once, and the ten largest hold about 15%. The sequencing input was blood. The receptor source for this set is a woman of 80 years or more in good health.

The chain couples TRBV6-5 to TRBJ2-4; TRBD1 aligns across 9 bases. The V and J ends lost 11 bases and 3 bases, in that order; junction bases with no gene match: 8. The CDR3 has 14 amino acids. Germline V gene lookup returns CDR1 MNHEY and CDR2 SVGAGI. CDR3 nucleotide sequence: TGTGCCTCCGGTGACAGGGGGGGCAAAAACATTCAGTACTTC. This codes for CASGDRGGKNIQYF.

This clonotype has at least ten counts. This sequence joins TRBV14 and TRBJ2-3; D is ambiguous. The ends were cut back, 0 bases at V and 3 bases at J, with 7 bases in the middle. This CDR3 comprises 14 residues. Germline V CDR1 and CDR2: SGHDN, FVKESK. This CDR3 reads CASSQDAGTDTQYF. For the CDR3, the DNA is TGTGCCAGCAGCCAAGACGCTGGGACAGATACGCAGTATTTT.

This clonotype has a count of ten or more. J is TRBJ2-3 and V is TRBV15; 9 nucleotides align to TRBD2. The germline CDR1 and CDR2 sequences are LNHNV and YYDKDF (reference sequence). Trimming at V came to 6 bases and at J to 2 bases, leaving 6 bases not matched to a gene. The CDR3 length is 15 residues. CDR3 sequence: CATSDLAGNTDTQYF. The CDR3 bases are TGTGCCACCAGTGACCTAGCGGGGAACACAGATACGCAGTATTTT.

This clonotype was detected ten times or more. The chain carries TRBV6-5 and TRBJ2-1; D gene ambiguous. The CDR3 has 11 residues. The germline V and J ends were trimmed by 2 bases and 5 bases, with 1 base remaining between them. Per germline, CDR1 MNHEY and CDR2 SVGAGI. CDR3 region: CASSYHNEQFF. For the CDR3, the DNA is TGTGCCAGCAGTTACCACAATGAGCAGTTCTTC.

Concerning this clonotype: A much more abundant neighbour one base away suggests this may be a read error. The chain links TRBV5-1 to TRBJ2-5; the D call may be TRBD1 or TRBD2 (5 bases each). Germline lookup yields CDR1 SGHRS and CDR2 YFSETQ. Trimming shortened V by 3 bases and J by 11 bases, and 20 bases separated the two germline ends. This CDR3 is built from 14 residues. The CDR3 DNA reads TGCGCCAGCAGCTGGGACCCCCGCAAAGATGAGCAGTACTTC. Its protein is CASSWDPRKDEQYF.

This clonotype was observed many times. The CDR3: CASTPRRPDGETQYF. CDR3 nucleotides: TGTGCCAGCACCCCAAGGAGGCCCGACGGCGAGACCCAGTACTTC. The V call is TRBV7-6, the J call TRBJ2-5; tentative D call: TRBD2 (5 bases). Per the germline V gene, CDR1 is SGHVS and CDR2 is FNYEAQ. The length of the CDR3 is 15 residues. V lost 7 bases and J 5 bases, leaving 20 bases between the germline ends. Using reference TRBV7-6 and TRBJ2-5 for the parts outside the CDR3, the full variable domain is GAGVSQSPRYKVTKRGQDVALRCDPISGHVSLYWYRQALGQGPEFLTYFNYEAQQDKSGLPNDRFSAERPEGSISTLTIQRTEQRDSAMYRCASTPRRPDGETQYFGPGTRLLVL.

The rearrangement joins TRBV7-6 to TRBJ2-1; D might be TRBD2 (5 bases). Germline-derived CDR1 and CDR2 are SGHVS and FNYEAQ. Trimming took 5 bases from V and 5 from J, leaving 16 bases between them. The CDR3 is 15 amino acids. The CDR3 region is CASSPVLLVNNEQFF. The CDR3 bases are TGTGCCAGCAGCCCCGTCCTACTAGTGAACAATGAGCAGTTCTTC.

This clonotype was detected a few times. The CDR3 DNA follows: TGTGCCAGCAGCCCACGGGGGGGGTCGGGGGAGCTGTTTTTT. Encoded protein: CASSPRGGSGELFF. The J gene is TRBJ2-2, the V gene TRBV12-3 or TRBV12-4; 8 bases are shared with TRBD2. This CDR3 region has 14 residues. V lost 6 bases, J lost 8 bases, and 8 bases stayed unmatched.

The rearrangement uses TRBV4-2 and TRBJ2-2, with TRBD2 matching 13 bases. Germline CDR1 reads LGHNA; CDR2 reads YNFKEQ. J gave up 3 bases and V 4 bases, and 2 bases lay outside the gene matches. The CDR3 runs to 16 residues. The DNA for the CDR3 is TGTGCCAGCAGCCTGGGACTAGCGGGACACACCGGGGAGCTGTTTTTT. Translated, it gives CASSLGLAGHTGELFF.

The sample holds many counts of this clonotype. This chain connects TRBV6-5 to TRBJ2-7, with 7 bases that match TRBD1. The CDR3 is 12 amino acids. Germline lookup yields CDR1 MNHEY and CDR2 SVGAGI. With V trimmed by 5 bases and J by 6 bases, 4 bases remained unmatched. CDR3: CASSRNRGEQYF. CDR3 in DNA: TGTGCCAGCAGTCGTAACAGGGGCGAGCAGTACTTC.

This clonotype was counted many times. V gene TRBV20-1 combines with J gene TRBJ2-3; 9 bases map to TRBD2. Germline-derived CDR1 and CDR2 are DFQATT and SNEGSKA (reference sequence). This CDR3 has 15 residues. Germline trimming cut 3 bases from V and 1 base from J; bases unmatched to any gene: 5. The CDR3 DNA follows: TGCAGTGCTAGTGGGGCGGGGGGGGGCACAGATACGCAGTATTTT. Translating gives CSASGAGGGTDTQYF.

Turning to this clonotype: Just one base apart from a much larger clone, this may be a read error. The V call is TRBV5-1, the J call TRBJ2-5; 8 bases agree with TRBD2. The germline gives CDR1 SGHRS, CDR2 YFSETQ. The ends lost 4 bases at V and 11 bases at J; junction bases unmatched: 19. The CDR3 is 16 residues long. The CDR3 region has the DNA TGCGCCAGCAGCGCCCTCGGCGCGGGGGGTTACAATGAGCAGTACTTC. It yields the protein CASSALGAGGYNEQYF.

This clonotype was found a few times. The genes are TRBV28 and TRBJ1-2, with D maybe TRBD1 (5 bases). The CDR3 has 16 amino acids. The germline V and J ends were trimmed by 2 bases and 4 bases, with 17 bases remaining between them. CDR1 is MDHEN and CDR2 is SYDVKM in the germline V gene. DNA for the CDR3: TGTGCCAGCAGTTTACCTAATCCGCAGGGAAGCTATGGCTACACCTTC. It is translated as CASSLPNPQGSYGYTF.

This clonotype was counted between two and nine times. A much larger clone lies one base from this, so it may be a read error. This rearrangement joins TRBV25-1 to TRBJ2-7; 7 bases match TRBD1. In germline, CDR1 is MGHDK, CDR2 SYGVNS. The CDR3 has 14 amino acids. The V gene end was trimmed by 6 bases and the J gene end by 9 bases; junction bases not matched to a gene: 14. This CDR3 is CASREGGETSGQYF. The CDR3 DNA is TGTGCCAGCAGGGAAGGGGGCGAGACGTCGGGGCAGTACTTC.

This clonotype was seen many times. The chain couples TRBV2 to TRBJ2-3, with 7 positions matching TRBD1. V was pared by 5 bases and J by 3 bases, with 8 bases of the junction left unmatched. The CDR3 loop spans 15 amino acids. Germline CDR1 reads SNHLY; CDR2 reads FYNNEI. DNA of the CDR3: TGTGCCAGCAGTTTTGACAGGGTGGGGACAGATACGCAGTATTTT. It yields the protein CASSFDRVGTDTQYF.

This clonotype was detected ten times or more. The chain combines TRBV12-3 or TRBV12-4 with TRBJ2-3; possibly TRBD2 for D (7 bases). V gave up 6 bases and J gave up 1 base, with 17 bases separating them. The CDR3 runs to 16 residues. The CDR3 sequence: CASRREQGGGTDTQYF. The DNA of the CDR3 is TGTGCCAGCAGACGTGAACAGGGAGGGGGCACAGATACGCAGTATTTT.

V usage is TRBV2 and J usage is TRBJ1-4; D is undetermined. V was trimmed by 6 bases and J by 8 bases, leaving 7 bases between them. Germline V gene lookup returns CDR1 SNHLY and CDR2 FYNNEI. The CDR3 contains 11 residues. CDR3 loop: CASRLVEKLFF. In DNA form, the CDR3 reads TGTGCCAGCAGACTAGTCGAAAAACTGTTTTTT.

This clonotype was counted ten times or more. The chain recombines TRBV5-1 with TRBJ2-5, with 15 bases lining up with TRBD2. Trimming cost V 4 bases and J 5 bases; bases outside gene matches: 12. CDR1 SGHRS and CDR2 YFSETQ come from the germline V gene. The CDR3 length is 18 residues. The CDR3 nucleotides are TGCGCCAGCAGCGCCAGGACTAGCGGGGGGGCAACGCGGGAGACCCAGTACTTC. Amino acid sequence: CASSARTSGGATRETQYF.

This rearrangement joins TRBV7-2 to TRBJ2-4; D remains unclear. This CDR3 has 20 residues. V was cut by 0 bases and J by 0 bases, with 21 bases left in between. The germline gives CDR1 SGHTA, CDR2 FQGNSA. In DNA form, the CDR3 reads TGTGCCAGCAGCTTAGCTGGTAGGTCGGTTTACGGTCCAGCCAAAAACATTCAGTACTTC. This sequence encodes CASSLAGRSVYGPAKNIQYF. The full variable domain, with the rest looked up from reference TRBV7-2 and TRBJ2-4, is GAGVSQSPSNKVTEKGKDVELRCDPISGHTALYWYRQSLGQGLEFLIYFQGNSAPDKSGLPSDRFSAERTGGSVSTLTIQRTQQEDSAVYLCASSLAGRSVYGPAKNIQYFGAGTRLSVL.

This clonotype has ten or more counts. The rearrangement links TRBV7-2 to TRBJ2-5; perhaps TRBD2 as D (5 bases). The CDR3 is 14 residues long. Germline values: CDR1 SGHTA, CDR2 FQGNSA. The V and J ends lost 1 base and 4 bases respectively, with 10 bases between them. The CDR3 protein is CASSLDGNGETQYF. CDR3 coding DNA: TGTGCCAGCAGCTTAGACGGGAACGGAGAGACCCAGTACTTC.

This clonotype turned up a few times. The CDR3 coding sequence is TGTGCCATGGGAGAGGGCTCCTACAATGAGCAGTACTTC. Amino acids: CAMGEGSYNEQYF. V gene TRBV27 combines with J gene TRBJ2-1; tentatively, D is TRBD2 (5 bases). The J call is in doubt because the DNA end fits TRBJ2-7 better. The germline CDR1 and CDR2 sequences are MNHEY and SMNVEV (reference sequence). The CDR3 has 13 amino acids.

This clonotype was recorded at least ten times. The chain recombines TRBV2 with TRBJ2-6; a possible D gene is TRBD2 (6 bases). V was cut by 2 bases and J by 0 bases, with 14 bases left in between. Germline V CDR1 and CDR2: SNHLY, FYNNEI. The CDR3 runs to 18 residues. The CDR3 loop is CASSEFRENRSGANVLTF. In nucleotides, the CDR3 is TGTGCCAGCAGTGAATTTCGGGAGAACCGCTCTGGGGCCAACGTCCTGACTTTC.

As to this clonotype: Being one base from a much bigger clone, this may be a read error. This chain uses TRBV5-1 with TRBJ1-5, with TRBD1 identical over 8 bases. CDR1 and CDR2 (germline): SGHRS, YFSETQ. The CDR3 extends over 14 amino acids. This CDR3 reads CTSSAGQGNQPQHF. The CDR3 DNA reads TGCACCAGCAGCGCGGGACAGGGCAATCAGCCCCAGCATTTT.

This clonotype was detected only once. The CDR3 DNA follows: TGCAGTGCTAGAGATCAGGGACTAGCTGCCGTCCATGAGCAGTTCTTC. Translation: CSARDQGLAAVHEQFF. The rearrangement links TRBV20-1 to TRBJ2-1; 9 bases align to TRBD2. This CDR3 region has 16 residues. V lost 0 bases to trimming and J lost 8 bases; unmatched junction nucleotides: 11. Germline V gene sequence: CDR1 DFQATT, CDR2 SNEGSKA (reference sequence).

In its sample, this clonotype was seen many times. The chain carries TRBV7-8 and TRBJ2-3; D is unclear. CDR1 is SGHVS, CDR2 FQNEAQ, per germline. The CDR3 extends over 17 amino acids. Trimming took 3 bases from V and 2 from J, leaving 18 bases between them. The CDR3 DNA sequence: TGTGCCAGCAGCTTCGCTGGGGTCGCTGTAACCACAGATACGCAGTATTTT. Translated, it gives CASSFAGVAVTTDTQYF.

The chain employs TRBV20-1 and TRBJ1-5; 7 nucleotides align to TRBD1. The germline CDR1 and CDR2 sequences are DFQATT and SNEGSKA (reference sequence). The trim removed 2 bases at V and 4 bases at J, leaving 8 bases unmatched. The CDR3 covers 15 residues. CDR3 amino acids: CSARRQGVRNQPQHF. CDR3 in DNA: TGCAGTGCTAGACGCCAGGGGGTTCGGAATCAGCCCCAGCATTTT.